These T cell receptor beta chains were read from a single sample in a study of neoadjuvant anti-PD-1 for oral cavity cancer. Here immunoSEQ multiplex PCR was the method, and the copy in TCRdb shows in-frame clones only, minus some. The sample records 72,000 or so clones, around 83% being singletons. The sample consisted of PBMCs, taken before nivolumab (anti-PD-1) treatment. These receptors all come from a person aged 40-85 years with oral cavity squamous cell carcinoma. The CDR3 runs from the conserved cysteine through the conserved F or W. A D gene is named only where the DNA matches it firmly. Expanded clones are given a class, and other clones once, few, many or no size at all.

CDR3 length	V gene	clone size	D gene	J gene	CDR3 protein	CDR3 DNA
12	TRBV19	.	.	TRBJ2-3	CASISEEDTQYF	TGTGCCAGTATATCAGAGGAAGATACGCAGTATTTT
16	TRBV7-8	.	.	TRBJ2-1	CASSRRPGRIGNEQFF	TGTGCCAGCAGTCGCCGCCCCGGCAGGATAGGCAATGAGCAGTTCTTC
15	TRBV7-9	.	.	TRBJ1-1	CASSWRGRKNTEAFF	TGTGCCAGCAGCTGGAGAGGCAGAAAGAACACTGAAGCTTTCTTT
14	TRBV18	.	.	TRBJ1-2	CASSPDSGVSGYTF	TGTGCCAGCTCACCGGACTCAGGGGTCTCCGGCTACACCTTC
15	TRBV6-5	.	.	TRBJ1-2	CASSWSRATGYGYTF	TGTGCCAGCAGTTGGTCAAGGGCTACCGGCTATGGCTACACCTTC
14	TRBV7-3	once	.	TRBJ2-2	CASSLTLGTGELFF	TGTGCCAGCAGCTTAACGTTAGGCACCGGGGAGCTGTTTTTT
11	TRBV30	.	.	TRBJ2-7	CAWRGGYEQYF	TGTGCCTGGAGGGGGGGTTACGAGCAGTACTTC
12	TRBV2	.	.	TRBJ1-4	CASSADGEKLFF	TGTGCCAGCAGCGCGGATGGGGAAAAACTGTTTTTT
17	TRBV5-1	.	TRBD2	TRBJ2-3	CASSPPGLAGGTDTQYF	TGCGCCAGCAGCCCACCGGGACTAGCGGGAGGCACAGATACGCAGTATTTT
16	TRBV6-6	.	.	TRBJ2-7	CASSYGGTYLLYEQYF	TGTGCCAGCAGTTACGGAGGGACCTATTTACTTTACGAGCAGTACTTC
15	TRBV15	few	TRBD2	TRBJ2-5	CATSGGLAGFETQYF	TGTGCCACCAGCGGCGGACTAGCGGGTTTCGAGACCCAGTACTTC
15	TRBV6-5	.	.	TRBJ2-3	CASSYRGTSTDTQYF	TGTGCCAGCAGTTATAGGGGGACTAGCACAGATACGCAGTATTTT
15	TRBV27	.	TRBD2	TRBJ2-7	CASRLAGVGIYEQYF	TGTGCCAGCAGGCTAGCGGGAGTAGGAATCTACGAGCAGTACTTC
16	TRBV7-2	.	.	TRBJ2-7	CASSPTTGISSYEQYF	TGTGCCAGCAGCCCAACCACAGGGATCTCCTCCTACGAGCAGTACTTC
14	TRBV2	.	TRBD1	TRBJ1-1	CASSKDRSNTEAFF	TGTGCCAGCAGTAAGGACAGGTCGAACACTGAAGCTTTCTTT
12	TRBV2	.	.	TRBJ1-2	CASRGEIGGYTF	TGTGCCAGCCGGGGGGAGATCGGAGGCTACACCTTC
12	TRBV2	.	.	TRBJ1-3	CASRGEENTIYF	TGTGCCAGCAGGGGAGAGGAAAACACCATATATTTT
14	TRBV5-1	.	.	TRBJ2-7	CASSLGDISYEQYF	TGCGCCAGCAGCTTGGGGGACATCTCCTACGAGCAGTACTTC
12	TRBV7-9	.	.	TRBJ1-1	CASSRLNTEAFF	TGTGCCAGCAGCCGGTTAAACACTGAAGCTTTCTTT
13	TRBV11-2	.	.	TRBJ2-7	CASSLAGSYEQYF	TGTGCCAGCAGCTTAGCCGGATCCTACGAGCAGTACTTC
15	TRBV5-8	.	TRBD1	TRBJ2-3	CASSSGTGTRDTQYF	TGTGCCAGCAGCTCCGGGACAGGGACTCGGGATACGCAGTATTTT
16	TRBV5-4	.	.	TRBJ1-1	CASSPPGSLVGTEAFF	TGTGCCAGCAGCCCGCCCGGTTCGTTAGTTGGGACTGAAGCTTTCTTT
13	TRBV27	.	.	TRBJ1-1	CASSLSGYTEAFF	TGTGCCAGCAGTTTATCTGGGTACACTGAAGCTTTCTTT
11	TRBV20-1	.	.	TRBJ1-2	CSARDNYGYTF	TGCAGTGCCAGGGACAACTATGGCTACACCTTC